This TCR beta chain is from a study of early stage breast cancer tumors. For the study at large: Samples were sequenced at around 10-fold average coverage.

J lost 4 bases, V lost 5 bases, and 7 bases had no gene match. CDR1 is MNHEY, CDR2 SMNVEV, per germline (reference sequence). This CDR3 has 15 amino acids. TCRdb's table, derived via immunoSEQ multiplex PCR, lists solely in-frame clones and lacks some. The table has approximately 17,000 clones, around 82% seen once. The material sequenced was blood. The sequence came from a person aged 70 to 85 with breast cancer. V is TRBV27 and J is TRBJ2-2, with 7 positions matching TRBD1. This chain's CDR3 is CASSQTGAGTGELFF. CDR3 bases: TGTGCCAGCAGTCAAACAGGGGCGGGCACCGGGGAGCTGTTTTTT.